This T cell receptor beta chain was sequenced for a study of T cells in severe cutaneous drug reactions. For the study at large: Blister fluid/cells and PBMC came from acute- or recovery-stage patients. Points from the study as a whole: One public TCRbeta CDR3 appeared in all seven blister samples, averaging around 14%.

In terms of frequency, this clonotype is medium-sized. Its target is not known. Carbamazepine had induced Stevens-Johnson syndrome or toxic epidermal necrolysis in the sequenced donors. Libraries were made by iRepertoire multiplex PCR with TCR subtype-specific primers for bulk and single-cell sequencing. Bulk TCR beta libraries: multiplex PCR with V-, D- and J-region primers. TCRdb re-called the multiplex PCR reads and shows each CDR3 protein once, DNA omitted. The repertoire table contains 6,000 or so distinct CDR3 sequences. Sample: cells from a skin blister. This sequence was found in a human donor with toxic epidermal necrolysis, a severe cutaneous drug reaction.

CDR3 amino acids: CASMGRVSYNEQFF. V gene TRBV2 combines with J gene TRBJ2-1; the TCRdb D gene call, TRBD1, has no DNA to confirm it. The CDR3 loop spans 14 amino acids. Germline V gene lookup returns CDR1 SNHLY and CDR2 FYNNEI.